This TCR beta chain was found in a study of molecular identifiers for immune sequencing clone quantification. V was trimmed by 0 bases and J by 3 bases, leaving 17 bases between them. The germline V gene encodes CDR1 LGHNA and CDR2 YSLEER. The CDR3 covers 17 residues. In its sample, this clonotype was seen many times. One entry per CDR3 protein, called by TCRdb with MiXCR from the PCR reads. The data contain a few hundred thousand distinct CDR3 sequences, around 21% of them singletons. Naive CD8 libraries came from around 20,000 to 1,000,000 sorted cells with 10%, 30% or 50% RNA. A CD8+CD4-CCR7+CD45RA+ gate was used to sort naive CD8 T cells.

This chain joins TRBV4-3 and TRBJ1-2, with D tentatively TRBD1 (6 bases). The sequenced sample consisted of naive CD8+ T cells from blood, with Jurkat cell RNA spiked in. Subset specified: FACS-sorted CD8+CD4-CCR7+CD45RA+ naive T cells. The source of this sequence is a human donor in good health. Some libraries in this study had Jurkat cell RNA spiked in. CDR3 sequence: CASSQDRGRGGYYGYTF. The CDR3 bases are TGCGCCAGCAGCCAAGACAGGGGTCGGGGGGGATACTATGGCTACACCTTC.